Below are 8 T cell receptor beta chains sequenced from a single sample in a study of T cells in localized non-small cell lung cancer. TCRdb's copy holds only in-frame clones and misses some; the assay was immunoSEQ multiplex PCR. The sample includes roughly 23,000 clones, about 89% seen only once; the top ten take about 14%. Sequencing used peripheral blood, obtained before any cancer treatment. The receptors derive from a male donor aged 60 or older with stage I lung adenocarcinoma.

The chain joins TRBV28 to TRBJ2-1; D is possibly TRBD2 (7 bases). CDR3 size: 14 residues. V was cut by 6 bases and J by 7 bases, with 16 bases left in between. Germline assignment: CDR1 MDHEN and CDR2 SYDVKM. The CDR3: CASSPRAGANEQFF. In DNA, the CDR3 is TGTGCCAGCAGCCCCCGCGCGGGGGCGAATGAGCAGTTCTTC.

This sequence joins TRBV5-1 and TRBJ2-7; TRBD1 matches at 9 bases. CDR1 and CDR2 from the germline V gene are SGHRS and YFSETQ. The V gene end was trimmed by 0 bases and the J gene end by 6 bases; junction bases not matched to a gene: 13. The CDR3 consists of 17 residues. CDR3 nucleotides: TGCGCCAGCAGCTTGGCCGATTGGGGACAGGGTATTCCCGAGCAGTACTTC. It translates to CASSLADWGQGIPEQYF.

J is TRBJ2-5 and V is TRBV4-1; 8 bases fit TRBD1. The germline V gene has CDR1 MGHRA and CDR2 YSYEKL. The length of the CDR3 is 18 residues. V lost 5 bases and J lost 4; bases outside the gene matches: 18. The CDR3 is CASSSSEMAGGLAETQYF. As DNA, the CDR3 is TGCGCCAGCAGCTCGAGTGAGATGGCAGGGGGCTTGGCAGAGACCCAGTACTTC.

The chain links TRBV6-5 to TRBJ1-2; D perhaps matches TRBD1 (6 bases). This CDR3 region has 11 residues. The germline CDR1 and CDR2 sequences are MNHEY and SVGAGI. V lost 8 bases and J lost 3, with 7 bases in between. The DNA for the CDR3 is TGTGCCAGCTCAGGGGACTATGGCTACACCTTC. It translates to CASSGDYGYTF.

This clone was counted a single time. The chain joins TRBV30 to TRBJ1-1; the D is unclear. Trimming pared 3 bases from V and 5 bases from J, leaving 10 bases between. CDR3 length equals 12 residues. CDR1 is GTSNPN and CDR2 is SVGIG in the germline V gene (reference sequence). The CDR3 nucleotides read TGTGCCTGGAGGCACCTTGAGACTGAAGCTTTCTTT. Translation gives CAWRHLETEAFF.

The chain employs TRBV6-6 and TRBJ2-2; D remains ambiguous. Trimming removed 0 bases at V and 2 bases at J, with 1 base between. The CDR3 loop spans 13 amino acids. CDR1 and CDR2 (germline): MNHNY, SVGAGI (reference sequence). CDR3 region: CASSYSNTGELFF. CDR3 nucleotides: TGTGCCAGCAGTTACTCCAACACCGGGGAGCTGTTTTTT.

This clone came up once. The genes are TRBV7-8 and TRBJ1-1; tentatively, D is TRBD1 (6 bases). CDR3 length: 15 residues. Germline V gene lookup returns CDR1 SGHVS and CDR2 FQNEAQ. V lost 1 base and J 1 base, leaving 10 bases between the germline ends. For the CDR3, the DNA is TGTGCCAGCAGCTTAGGGGCCAGGGGGAACACTGAAGCTTTCTTT. Translated, it gives CASSLGARGNTEAFF.

The chain links TRBV28 to TRBJ1-1; D not resolved. CDR1 and CDR2 from the germline V gene are MDHEN and SYDVKM. This CDR3 is built from 11 residues. V lost 5 bases, J lost 11 bases, and 12 bases lay in between. The CDR3 coding sequence is TGTGCCAGCAGTCGAGCCACGCGGGCTTTCTTT. It translates to CASSRATRAFF.